This TCR beta chain was sequenced during a study of CD8+CD57+ T cells in acquired aplastic anemia. Study-level background: Healthy donor CD4+ samples were sequenced to a depth that averaged roughly 10 million reads. General study results and limits: Patients had around 30 CD8+ CDR3 sequences in common with controls (the shared set). Patients and controls were not found to differ significantly in CD8+ Simpson's diversity.

To note about this clonotype: No antigen is known for it.

The study profiled TCR beta VDJ and CDR3 using genomic DNA as template. MiXCR was run by TCRdb on the reads, yielding one entry per CDR3 protein. Seen here are about 190,000 distinct CDR3 sequences, roughly half observed once, and the top ten hold roughly 15%. Germline V CDR1 and CDR2: LNHDA, SQIVND (reference sequence). CDR3 length: 15 amino acids. The V end was cut by 1 base, the J end by 4 bases, with 10 bases between. The TCR sequence derives from a human donor in good health, serving as a control. The source material was sorted CD4+, CD8+, or CD8+CD57+ T cells (not recorded which) from PBMCs. V usage is TRBV19 and J usage is TRBJ1-4; D not certain. The CDR3 protein is CASSIGETGNEKLFF. CDR3 DNA: TGTGCCAGTAGTATAGGGGAGACGGGTAATGAAAAACTGTTTTTT.